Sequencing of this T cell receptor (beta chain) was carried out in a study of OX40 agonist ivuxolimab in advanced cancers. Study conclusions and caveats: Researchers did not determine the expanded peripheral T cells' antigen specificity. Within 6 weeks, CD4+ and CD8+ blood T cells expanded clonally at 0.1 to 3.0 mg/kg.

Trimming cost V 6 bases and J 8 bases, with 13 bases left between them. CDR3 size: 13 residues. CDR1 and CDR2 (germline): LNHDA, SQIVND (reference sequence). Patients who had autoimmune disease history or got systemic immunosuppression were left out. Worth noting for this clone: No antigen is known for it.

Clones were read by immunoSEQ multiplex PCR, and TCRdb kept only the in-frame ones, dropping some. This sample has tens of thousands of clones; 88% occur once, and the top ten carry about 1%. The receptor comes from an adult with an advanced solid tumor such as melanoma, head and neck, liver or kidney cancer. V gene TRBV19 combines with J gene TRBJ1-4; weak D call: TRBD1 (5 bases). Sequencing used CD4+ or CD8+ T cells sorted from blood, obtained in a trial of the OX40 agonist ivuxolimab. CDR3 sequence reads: CASSGTEGEKLFF. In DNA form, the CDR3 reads TGTGCCAGTAGCGGGACCGAGGGGGAAAAACTGTTTTTT.